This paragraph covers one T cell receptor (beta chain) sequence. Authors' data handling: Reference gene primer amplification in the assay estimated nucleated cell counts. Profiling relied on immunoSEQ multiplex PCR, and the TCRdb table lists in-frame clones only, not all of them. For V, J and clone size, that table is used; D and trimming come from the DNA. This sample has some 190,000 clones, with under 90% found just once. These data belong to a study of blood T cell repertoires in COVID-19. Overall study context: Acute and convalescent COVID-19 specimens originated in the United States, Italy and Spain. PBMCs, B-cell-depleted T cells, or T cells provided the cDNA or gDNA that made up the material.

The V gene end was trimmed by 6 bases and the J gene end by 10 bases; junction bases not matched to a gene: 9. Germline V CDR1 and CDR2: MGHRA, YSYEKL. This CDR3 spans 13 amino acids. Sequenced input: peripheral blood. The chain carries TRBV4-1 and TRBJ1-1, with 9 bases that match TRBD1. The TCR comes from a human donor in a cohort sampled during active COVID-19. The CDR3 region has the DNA TGCGCCAGCAGACTTGACAGGGGGAGTTTAGCTTTCTTT. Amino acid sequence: CASRLDRGSLAFF.